The table lists the clone carrying this T cell receptor (beta chain) with a few counts. Its target is unknown. These data belong to a study of cytomegalovirus exposure and HLA in healthy donors. PCR employed 60 Vbeta and 13 Jbeta primers. The method was immunoSEQ multiplex PCR; TCRdb's version includes in-frame clones alone and lacks a portion of them. The data contain more than 90,000 clones, about 72% of them singletons. This CDR3 spans 15 amino acids. Trimming at V came to 6 bases and at J to 5 bases, leaving 13 bases not matched to a gene. Germline V gives CDR1 SNHLY, CDR2 FYNNEI. Findings of the study overall: Analysis performed later found 16,000 or so TCR beta sequences associated with HLA alleles at 0.05 false discovery rate. Being productive about 87% or about 30% of the time was typical of most TCR beta V segments in an earlier analysis.

This clonotype originated in a man aged 45-60 years in good health and CMV-seropositive. V gene TRBV2 combines with J gene TRBJ2-7, with 7 bases that match TRBD1. The sequencing input was PBMCs. The CDR3 loop reads CASRRDSPSWDEQYF. The DNA of the CDR3 is TGTGCCAGCAGACGGGACAGTCCCTCATGGGACGAGCAGTACTTC. The full variable domain, with the rest looked up from reference TRBV2 and TRBJ2-7, is EPEVTQTPSHQVTQMGQEVILRCVPISNHLYFYWYRQILGQKVEFLVSFYNNEISEKSEIFDDQFSVERPDGSNFTLKIRSTKLEDSAMYFCASRRDSPSWDEQYFGPGTRLTVT.